This T cell receptor beta chain was sequenced in a study of T-cell reconstitution after alpha-beta-depleted transplantation in children (dated by TCRdb to the mid-2010s). Looking at the study overall: T-cell immune reconstitution after TCRalphabeta/CD19-depleted allogeneic hematopoietic cell transplantation in children was quantitatively tracked in the study by means of TCR repertoire profiling.

The library was built by means of PCR. Data came from an Illumina HiSeq 2500. Molecular barcoding was employed in the preparation of TCR libraries, with unique molecular identifiers being used to normalize TCRbeta repertoire quantification. The raw public data were reprocessed by TCRdb itself: fastp quality trimming at Q25, MiXCR clonotype calling, in-frame beta chains only. For every CDR3 protein sequence, its rows merge into one entry that carries the most common genes and DNA. The sample table lists approximately 300,000 distinct CDR3 sequences, 10% of them with a count of one. The ten largest clones take up over 6% of the sample. To note about this clonotype: No antigen is known for it. No much larger clone is present one base from it, and per-base qualities are unavailable.

The full study reports these points: About two months after transplant, the apparently early recovery of alphabetaT-cell counts reportedly depended on just several hundred clones that had expanded rapidly and came from non-depleted graft cells. In some patients, high TCRbeta diversity at day 60 was attributed to recipient T cells and intrathymic progenitors that had survived conditioning. Hyperexpanded clone frequencies declined over subsequent months; after one year, T-cell counts and TCRbeta diversity were mostly attributed to newly produced T cells.

The treatment or condition label of this sample denotes: allogeneic hematopoietic cell transplantation with graft depleted of TCRalphabeta T cells and CD19 B cells. The children who served as transplant recipients had been given grafts of TCRalphabeta/CD19-depleted allogeneic hematopoietic cells. Looking up the germline V gene yields CDR1 MNHNS and CDR2 SASEGT. Clipping removes 8 bases from V and 4 bases from J, with 14 as the unmatched junction base count. Inclusive of the bounding cysteine and phenylalanine, the CDR3 is 16 residues long. Only the CDR3 region is kept as DNA, spanning 48 bases read in frame from base 1.

The V gene is TRBV6-1 and the J gene is TRBJ2-1; the central 7 bases match TRBD1. The receptor was derived from a boy in the first two years of life with acute myeloid leukemia, due to receive a stem cell transplant. The source was PBMCs, collected before TCRalphabeta/CD19-depleted stem cell transplant. The CDR3: CASPRQGVTGYNEQFF. The DNA is as follows: TGTGCCAGCCCCCGACAGGGTGTTACAGGGTACAATGAGCAGTTCTTC.